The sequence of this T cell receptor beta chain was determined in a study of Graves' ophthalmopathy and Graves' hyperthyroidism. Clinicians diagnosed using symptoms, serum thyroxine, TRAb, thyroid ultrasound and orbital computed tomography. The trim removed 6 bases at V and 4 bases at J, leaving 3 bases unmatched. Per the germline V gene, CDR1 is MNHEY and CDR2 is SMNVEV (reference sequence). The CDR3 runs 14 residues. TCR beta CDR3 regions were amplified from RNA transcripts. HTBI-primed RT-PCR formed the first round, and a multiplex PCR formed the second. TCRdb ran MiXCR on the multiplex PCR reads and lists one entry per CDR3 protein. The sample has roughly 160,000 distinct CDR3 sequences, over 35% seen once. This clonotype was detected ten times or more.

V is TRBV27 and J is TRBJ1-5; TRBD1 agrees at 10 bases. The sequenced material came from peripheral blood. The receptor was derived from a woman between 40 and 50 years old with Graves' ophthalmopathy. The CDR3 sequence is CASRKGQGNQPQHF. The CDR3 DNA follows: TGTGCCAGCAGGAAGGGACAGGGGAATCAGCCCCAGCATTTT.